What follows is one T cell receptor beta chain and its context. There are 13 residues in the CDR3. Germline CDR1 is MDHEN and CDR2 is SYDVKM. The V gene lost 5 bases and the J gene lost 3 bases, with 11 bases spanning the gap. Clinical history reported by participants formed the basis on which cohorts were assigned. This sample is part of a study of blood T cell repertoires in COVID-19. As handled by the study authors: Reference gene primers were amplified, and this amplification served to estimate nucleated cell counts. Here immunoSEQ multiplex PCR was the method, and the copy in TCRdb shows in-frame clones only, minus some. The V and J calls and clone size are taken from that table; D and trimming were inferred from the DNA. The sample carries about 380,000 clones, roughly 87% recorded once.

The TCR comes from a woman in her twenties or thirties who had recovered from COVID-19. Material: PBMCs or T cells enriched from blood (not recorded which). This chain uses TRBV28 with TRBJ2-7; D perhaps matches TRBD2 (6 bases). The CDR3 loop is CASSRAGSYEQYF. The CDR3 DNA follows: TGTGCCAGCAGTAGGGCGGGGAGCTACGAGCAGTACTTC. The full variable domain, completed using reference TRBV28 and TRBJ2-7, is DVKVTQSSRYLVKRTGEKVFLECVQDMDHENMFWYRQDPGLGLRLIYFSYDVKMKEKGDIPEGYSVSREKKERFSLILESASTNQTSMYLCASSRAGSYEQYFGPGTRLTVT.